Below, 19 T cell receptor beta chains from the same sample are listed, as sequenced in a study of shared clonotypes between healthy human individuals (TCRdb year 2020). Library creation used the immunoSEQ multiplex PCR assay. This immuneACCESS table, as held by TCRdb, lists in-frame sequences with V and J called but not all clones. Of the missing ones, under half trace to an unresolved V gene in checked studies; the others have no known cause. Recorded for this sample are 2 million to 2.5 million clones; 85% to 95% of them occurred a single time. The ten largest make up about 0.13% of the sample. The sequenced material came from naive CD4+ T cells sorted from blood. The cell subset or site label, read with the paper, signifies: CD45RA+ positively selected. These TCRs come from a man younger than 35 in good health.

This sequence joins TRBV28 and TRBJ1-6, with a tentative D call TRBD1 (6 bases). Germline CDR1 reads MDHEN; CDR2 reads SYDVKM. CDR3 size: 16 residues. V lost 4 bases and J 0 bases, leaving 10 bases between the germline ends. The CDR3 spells CASSSGQSSYNSPLHF. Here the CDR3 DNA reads TGTGCCAGCAGTTCCGGACAGAGCTCCTATAATTCACCCCTCCACTTT.

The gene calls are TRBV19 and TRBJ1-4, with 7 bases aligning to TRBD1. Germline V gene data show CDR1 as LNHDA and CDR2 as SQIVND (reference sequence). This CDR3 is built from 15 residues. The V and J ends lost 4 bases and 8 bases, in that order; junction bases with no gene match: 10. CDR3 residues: CASSRNRGAREKLFF. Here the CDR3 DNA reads TGTGCCAGTAGTAGAAACAGGGGAGCGCGGGAAAAACTGTTTTTT.

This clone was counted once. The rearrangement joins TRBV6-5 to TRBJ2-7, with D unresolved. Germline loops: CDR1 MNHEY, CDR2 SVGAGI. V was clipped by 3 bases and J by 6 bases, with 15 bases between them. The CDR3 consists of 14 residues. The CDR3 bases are TGTGCCAGCAGTTATCGAGAAAGGGTAGGCGAGCAGTACTTC. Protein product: CASSYRERVGEQYF.

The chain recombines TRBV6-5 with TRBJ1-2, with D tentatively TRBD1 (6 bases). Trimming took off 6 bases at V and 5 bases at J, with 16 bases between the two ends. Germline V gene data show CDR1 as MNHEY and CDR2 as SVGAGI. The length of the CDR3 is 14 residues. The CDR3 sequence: CASRPGDTPYGYTF. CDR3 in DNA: TGTGCCAGCAGGCCCGGGGACACCCCTTATGGCTACACCTTC.

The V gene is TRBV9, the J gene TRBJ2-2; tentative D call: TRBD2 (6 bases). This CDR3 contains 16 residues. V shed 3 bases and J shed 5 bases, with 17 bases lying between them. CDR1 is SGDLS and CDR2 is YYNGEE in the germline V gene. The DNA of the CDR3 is TGTGCCAGCAGCGACCCGTTTGGAGGGACTACCGGGGAGCTGTTTTTT. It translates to CASSDPFGGTTGELFF.

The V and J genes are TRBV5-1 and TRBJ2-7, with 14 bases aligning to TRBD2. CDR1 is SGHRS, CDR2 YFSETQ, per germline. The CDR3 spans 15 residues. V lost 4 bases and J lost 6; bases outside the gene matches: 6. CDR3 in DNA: TGCGCCAGCAGCGGGGGGACTAGCGGGAGAGGCGAGCAGTACTTC. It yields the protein CASSGGTSGRGEQYF.

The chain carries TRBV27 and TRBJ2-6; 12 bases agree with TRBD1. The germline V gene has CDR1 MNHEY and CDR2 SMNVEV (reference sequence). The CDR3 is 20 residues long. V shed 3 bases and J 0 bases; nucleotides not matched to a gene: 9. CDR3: CASSLGQGARTFSGANVLTF. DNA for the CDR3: TGTGCCAGCAGTTTGGGACAGGGGGCCCGAACTTTCTCTGGGGCCAACGTCCTGACTTTC. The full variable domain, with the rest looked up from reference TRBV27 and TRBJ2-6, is EAQVTQNPRYLITVTGKKLTVTCSQNMNHEYMSWYRQDPGLGLRQIYYSMNVEVTDKGDVPEGYKVSRKEKRNFPLILESPSPNQTSLYFCASSLGQGARTFSGANVLTFGAGSRLTVL.

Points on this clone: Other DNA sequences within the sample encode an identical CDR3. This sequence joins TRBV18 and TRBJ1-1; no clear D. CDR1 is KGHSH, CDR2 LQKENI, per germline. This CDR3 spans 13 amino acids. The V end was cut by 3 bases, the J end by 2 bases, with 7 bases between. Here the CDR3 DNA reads TGTGCCAGCTCACCCAGCCAAAACACTGAAGCTTTCTTT. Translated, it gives CASSPSQNTEAFF.

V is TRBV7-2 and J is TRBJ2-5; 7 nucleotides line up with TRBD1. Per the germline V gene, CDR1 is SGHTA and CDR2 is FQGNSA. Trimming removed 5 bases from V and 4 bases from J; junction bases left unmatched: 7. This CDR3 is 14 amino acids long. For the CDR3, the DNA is TGTGCCAGCAGCAGAGGCGACAGGGCAGAGACCCAGTACTTC. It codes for CASSRGDRAETQYF.

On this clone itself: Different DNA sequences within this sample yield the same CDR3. CDR3 loop: CASSYGPSYEQYF. The DNA for the CDR3 is TGTGCCAGCAGTTACGGCCCATCCTACGAGCAGTACTTC. The chain has TRBV6-5 and TRBJ2-7; the D is unclear. Trimming stripped 2 bases from V and 1 base from J, with 6 bases between. CDR1 is MNHEY, CDR2 SVGAGI, per germline. The CDR3 runs 13 residues.

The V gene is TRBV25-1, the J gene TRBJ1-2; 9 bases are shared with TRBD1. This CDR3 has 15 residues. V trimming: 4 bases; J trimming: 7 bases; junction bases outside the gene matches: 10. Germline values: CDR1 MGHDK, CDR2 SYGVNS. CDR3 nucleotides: TGTGCCAGCAGTGGAGGGGGGACAGGGCCTTTTGGCTACACCTTC. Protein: CASSGGGTGPFGYTF.

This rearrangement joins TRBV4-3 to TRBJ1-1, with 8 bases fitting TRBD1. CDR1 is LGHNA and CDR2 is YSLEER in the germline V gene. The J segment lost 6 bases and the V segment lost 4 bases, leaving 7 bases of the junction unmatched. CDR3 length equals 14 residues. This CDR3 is CASSRRQGMAEAFF. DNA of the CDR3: TGCGCCAGCAGCCGGCGACAGGGGATGGCTGAAGCTTTCTTT.

The CDR3 loop reads CASSPLGIIYNEQFF. Written as DNA, the CDR3 is TGTGCTAGTAGCCCCCTGGGCATTATCTACAATGAGCAGTTCTTC. The chain links TRBV12-5 to TRBJ2-1; D gene uncertain. CDR3 length: 15 amino acids. Trimming cost V 8 bases and J 3 bases, with 17 bases left between them. The V gene's germline CDR1 is LGHNT and CDR2 FRNRAP.

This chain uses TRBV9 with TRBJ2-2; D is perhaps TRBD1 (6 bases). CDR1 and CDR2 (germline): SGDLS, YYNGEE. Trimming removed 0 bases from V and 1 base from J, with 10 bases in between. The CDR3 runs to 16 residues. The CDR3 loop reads CASSVGGHLNTGELFF. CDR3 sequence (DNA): TGTGCCAGCAGCGTAGGGGGACACCTGAACACCGGGGAGCTGTTTTTT.

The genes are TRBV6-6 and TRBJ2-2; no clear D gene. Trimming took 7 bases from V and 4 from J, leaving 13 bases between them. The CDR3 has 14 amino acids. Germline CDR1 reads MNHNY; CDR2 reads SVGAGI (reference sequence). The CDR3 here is CASIPGQSTGELFF. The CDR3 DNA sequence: TGTGCCAGCATCCCCGGGCAGAGCACCGGGGAGCTGTTTTTT.

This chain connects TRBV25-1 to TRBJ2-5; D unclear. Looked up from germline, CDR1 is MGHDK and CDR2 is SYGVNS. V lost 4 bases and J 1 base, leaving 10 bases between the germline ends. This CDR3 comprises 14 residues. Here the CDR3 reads CASSGRVGQETQYF. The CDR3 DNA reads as TGTGCCAGCAGTGGCCGGGTGGGCCAAGAGACCCAGTACTTC.

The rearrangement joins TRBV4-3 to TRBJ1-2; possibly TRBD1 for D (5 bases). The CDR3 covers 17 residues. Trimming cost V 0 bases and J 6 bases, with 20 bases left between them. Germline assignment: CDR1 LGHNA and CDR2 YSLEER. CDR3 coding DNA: TGCGCCAGCAGCCAAGAAAGGCTCAGGGCTCCTTTGGATGGCTACACCTTC. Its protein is CASSQERLRAPLDGYTF.

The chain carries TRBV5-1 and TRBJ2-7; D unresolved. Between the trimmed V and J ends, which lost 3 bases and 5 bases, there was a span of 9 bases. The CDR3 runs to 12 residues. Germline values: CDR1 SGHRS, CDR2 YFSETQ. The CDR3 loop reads CASSSGLDEQYF. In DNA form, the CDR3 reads TGCGCCAGCAGCTCCGGTCTAGACGAGCAGTACTTC.

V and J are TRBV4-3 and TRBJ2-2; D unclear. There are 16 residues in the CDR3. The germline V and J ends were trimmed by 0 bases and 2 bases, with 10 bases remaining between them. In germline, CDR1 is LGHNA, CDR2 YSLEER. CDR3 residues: CASSQEHDANTGELFF. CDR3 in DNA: TGCGCCAGCAGCCAAGAACACGACGCCAACACCGGGGAGCTGTTTTTT.